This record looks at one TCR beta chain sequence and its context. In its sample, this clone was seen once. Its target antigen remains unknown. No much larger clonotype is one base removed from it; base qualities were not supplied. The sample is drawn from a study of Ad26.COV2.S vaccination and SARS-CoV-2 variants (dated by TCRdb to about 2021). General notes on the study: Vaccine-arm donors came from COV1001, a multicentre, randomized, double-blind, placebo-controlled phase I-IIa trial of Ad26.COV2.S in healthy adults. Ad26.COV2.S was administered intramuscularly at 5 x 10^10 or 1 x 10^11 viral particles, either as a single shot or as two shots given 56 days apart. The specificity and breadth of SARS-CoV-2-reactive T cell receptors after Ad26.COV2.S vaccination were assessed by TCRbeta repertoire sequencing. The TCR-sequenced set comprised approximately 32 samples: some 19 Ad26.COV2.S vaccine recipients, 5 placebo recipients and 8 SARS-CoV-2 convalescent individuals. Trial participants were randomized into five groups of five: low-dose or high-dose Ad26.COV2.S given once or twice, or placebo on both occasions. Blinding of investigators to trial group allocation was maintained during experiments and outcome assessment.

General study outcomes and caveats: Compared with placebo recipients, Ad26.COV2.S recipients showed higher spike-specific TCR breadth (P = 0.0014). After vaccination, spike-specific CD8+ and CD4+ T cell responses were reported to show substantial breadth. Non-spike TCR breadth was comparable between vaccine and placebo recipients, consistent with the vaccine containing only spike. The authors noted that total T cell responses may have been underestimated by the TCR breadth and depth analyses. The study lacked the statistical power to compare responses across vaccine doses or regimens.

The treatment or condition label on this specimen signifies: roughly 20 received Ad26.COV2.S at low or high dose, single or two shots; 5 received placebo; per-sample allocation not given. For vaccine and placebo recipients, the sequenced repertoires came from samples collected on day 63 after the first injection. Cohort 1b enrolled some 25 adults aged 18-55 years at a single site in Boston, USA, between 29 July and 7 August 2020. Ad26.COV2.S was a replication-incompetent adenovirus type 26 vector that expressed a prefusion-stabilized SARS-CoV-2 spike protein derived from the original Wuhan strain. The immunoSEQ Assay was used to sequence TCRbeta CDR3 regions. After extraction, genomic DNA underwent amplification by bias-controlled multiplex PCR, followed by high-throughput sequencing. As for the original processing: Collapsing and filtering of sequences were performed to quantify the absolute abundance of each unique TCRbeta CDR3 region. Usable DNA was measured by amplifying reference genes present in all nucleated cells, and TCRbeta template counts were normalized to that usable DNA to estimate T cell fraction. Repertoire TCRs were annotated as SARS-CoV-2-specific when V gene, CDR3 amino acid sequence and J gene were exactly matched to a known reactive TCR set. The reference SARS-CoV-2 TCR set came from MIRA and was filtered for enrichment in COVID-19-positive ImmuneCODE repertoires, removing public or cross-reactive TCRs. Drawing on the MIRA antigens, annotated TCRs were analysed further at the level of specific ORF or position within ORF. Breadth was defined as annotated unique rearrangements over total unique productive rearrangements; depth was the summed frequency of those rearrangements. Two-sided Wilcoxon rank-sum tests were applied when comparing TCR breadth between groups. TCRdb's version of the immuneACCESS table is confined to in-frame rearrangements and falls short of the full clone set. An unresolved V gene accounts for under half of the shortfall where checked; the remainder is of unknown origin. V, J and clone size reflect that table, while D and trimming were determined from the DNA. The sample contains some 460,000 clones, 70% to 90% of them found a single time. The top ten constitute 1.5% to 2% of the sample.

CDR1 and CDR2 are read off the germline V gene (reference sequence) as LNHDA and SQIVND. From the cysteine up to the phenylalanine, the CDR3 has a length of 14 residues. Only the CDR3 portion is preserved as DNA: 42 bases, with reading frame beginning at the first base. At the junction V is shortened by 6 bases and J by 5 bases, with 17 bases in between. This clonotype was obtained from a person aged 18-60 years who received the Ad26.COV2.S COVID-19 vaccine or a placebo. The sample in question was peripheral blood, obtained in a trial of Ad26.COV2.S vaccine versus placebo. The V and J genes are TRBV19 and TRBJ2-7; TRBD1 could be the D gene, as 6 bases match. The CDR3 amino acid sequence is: CASSITGWSDEQYF. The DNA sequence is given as TGTGCCAGTAGCATAACAGGGTGGAGCGACGAGCAGTACTTC.